The T cell receptor (beta chain) under discussion was sequenced for a study of T cell responses to AZD1222 COVID-19 vaccine. Germline values: CDR1 SGHTA, CDR2 FQGNSA. J gave up 1 base and V 7 bases, and 12 bases lay outside the gene matches. The CDR3 length is 16 residues. General observations from the study: A mostly white British donor set with more females was recruited, and clonal diversity was possibly underestimated.

As to this clone: Its antigen is not identified.

The protocol was immunoSEQ multiplex PCR, while the TCRdb copy is restricted to in-frame clones and leaves out a portion. Of 130,000 to 150,000 clones in the sample, nearly 90% are singletons; the top ten hold around 5%. This chain joins TRBV7-2 and TRBJ1-2, with 7 bases that match TRBD1. This receptor was identified in an adult in good health. Sample: peripheral blood, taken on day 0 of AZD1222 vaccination. The CDR3 coding sequence is TGTGCCAGCACCCTAATAGGGGGCGAAATTAACTATGGCTACACCTTC. Translated, it gives CASTLIGGEINYGYTF.